Below, one T cell receptor beta chain is given with its context. As yet, its antigen is unknown. The data belong to a study of shared clonotypes between healthy human individuals. Study-wide results and caveats: Sample collection involved blood only; tissue repertoires are likely different. Generation probabilities were higher for clonotypes shared across all four sorted-subset donors than for unshared ones.

In the naive CD8 group, cells lacked CD45RO and were positively selected for CCR7, so terminally differentiated effector memory CD45RA+ cells were left out. Each sample came from a Caucasian adult donor living in Nashville, Tennessee. Deletions cut 3 bases from V and 3 bases from J, with 9 bases between. From germline, CDR1 is WSHSY and CDR2 SAAADI. CDR3 size: 13 residues. The deep-level immunoSEQ assay was used. Assay: immunoSEQ multiplex PCR; the TCRdb copy retains only in-frame clones and omits some. Of over 750,000 clones in the sample, about 96% were seen once. The sequencing sample was made of naive CD8+ T cells sorted from blood. The chain uses TRBV10-2 and TRBJ2-7, with D possibly matching TRBD2 (5 bases). The clonotype originates from a man between 25 and 39 years old in good health. CDR3 residues: CASSDSGDYEQYF. In DNA form, the CDR3 reads TGCGCCAGCAGTGACAGCGGAGACTACGAGCAGTACTTC.